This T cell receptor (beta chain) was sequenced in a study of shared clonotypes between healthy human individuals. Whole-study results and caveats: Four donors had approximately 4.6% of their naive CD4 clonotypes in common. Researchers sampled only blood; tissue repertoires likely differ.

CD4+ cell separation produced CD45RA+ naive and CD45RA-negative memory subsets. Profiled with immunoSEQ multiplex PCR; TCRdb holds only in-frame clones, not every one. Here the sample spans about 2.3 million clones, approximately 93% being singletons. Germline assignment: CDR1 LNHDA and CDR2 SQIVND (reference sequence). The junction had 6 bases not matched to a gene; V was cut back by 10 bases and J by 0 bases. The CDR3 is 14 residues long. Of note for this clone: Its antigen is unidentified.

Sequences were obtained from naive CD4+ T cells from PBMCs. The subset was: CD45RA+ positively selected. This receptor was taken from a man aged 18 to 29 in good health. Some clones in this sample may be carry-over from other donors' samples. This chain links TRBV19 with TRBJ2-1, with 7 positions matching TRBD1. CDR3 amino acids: CATENRGSYNEQFF. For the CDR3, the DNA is TGTGCCACTGAAAACAGGGGCTCCTACAATGAGCAGTTCTTC.